This TCR beta chain was observed in a study of blood T cell repertoires in COVID-19. Study as a whole: Material from acute and convalescent COVID-19 was sourced from the United States, Italy and Spain. T cells, B-cell-depleted T cells, or PBMCs provided the cDNA or gDNA that served as material.

Authors' data handling: Reference gene primer amplification in the assay estimated nucleated cell counts. Profiled with immunoSEQ multiplex PCR; TCRdb holds only in-frame clones, not every one. Clone size and V and J calls were adopted from that table, with D and trimming inferred from the DNA. The sample has under 200,000 clones; more than 85% are singletons. This clone was detected only once. Germline assignment: CDR1 MNHNY and CDR2 SVGAGI (reference sequence). Trimming stripped 2 bases from V and 8 bases from J, with 21 bases between. There are 16 residues in the CDR3. The receptor comes from a man aged 45 to 65 with acute or convalescent COVID-19. The sequencing sample was made of peripheral blood. This rearrangement joins TRBV6-6 to TRBJ1-2; D may be TRBD1 (6 bases). The DNA of the CDR3 is TGTGCCAGCAGTTACCCGGACGGGACACGGTCGGGAGGCTACACCTTC. Translation: CASSYPDGTRSGGYTF.